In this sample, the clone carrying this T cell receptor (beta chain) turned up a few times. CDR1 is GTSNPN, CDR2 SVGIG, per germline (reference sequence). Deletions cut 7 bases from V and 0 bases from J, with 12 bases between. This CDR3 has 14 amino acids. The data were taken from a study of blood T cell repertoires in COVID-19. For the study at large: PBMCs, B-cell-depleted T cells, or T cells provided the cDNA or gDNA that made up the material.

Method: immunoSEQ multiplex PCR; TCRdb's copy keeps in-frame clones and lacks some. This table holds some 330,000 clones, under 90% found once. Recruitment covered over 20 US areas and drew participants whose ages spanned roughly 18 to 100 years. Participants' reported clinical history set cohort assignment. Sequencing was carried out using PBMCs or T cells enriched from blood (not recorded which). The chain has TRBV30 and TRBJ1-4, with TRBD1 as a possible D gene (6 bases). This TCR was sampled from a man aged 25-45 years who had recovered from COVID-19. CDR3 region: CASSGGPTNEKLFF. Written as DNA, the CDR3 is TGTGCCTCAAGCGGGGGCCCAACTAATGAAAAACTGTTTTTT.